Below are 4 T cell receptor beta chains sequenced from a single sample in a study of OX40 agonist ivuxolimab in advanced cancers. The method was immunoSEQ multiplex PCR; TCRdb's version includes in-frame clones alone and lacks a portion of them. This sample has 77,000 or so clones, with more than 65% found just once. Material: CD4+ or CD8+ T cells sorted from blood, obtained in a trial of the OX40 agonist ivuxolimab. The source of these receptors is an adult with an advanced solid tumor such as melanoma, head and neck, liver or kidney cancer.

The rearrangement uses TRBV27 and TRBJ2-7, with D uncertain. There are 14 residues in the CDR3. V dropped 5 bases and J dropped 3 bases, with 14 bases sitting between them. Per the germline V gene, CDR1 is MNHEY and CDR2 is SMNVEV (reference sequence). CDR3 sequence (DNA): TGTGCCAGCAGTCACGGGTCCGAGATCTACGAGCAGTACTTC. Amino acid sequence: CASSHGSEIYEQYF.

The chain has TRBV11-3 and TRBJ2-1, with 14 bases that match TRBD2. V was pared by 6 bases and J by 5 bases, with 6 bases of the junction left unmatched. The CDR3 totals 16 residues. Looked up from germline, CDR1 is SGHNT and CDR2 is YENEEA. CDR3 sequence reads: CASSRGTSGRDNEQFF. CDR3 nucleotides: TGTGCCAGCAGTCGCGGGACTAGCGGGAGAGACAATGAGCAGTTCTTC.

This clone was seen a handful of times. The chain has TRBV10-3 and TRBJ1-6, with TRBD1 as a possible D gene (5 bases). V lost 0 bases, J lost 7 bases, and 10 bases lay in between. Per the germline V gene, CDR1 is ENHRY and CDR2 is SYGVKD. This CDR3 is 15 amino acids long. The DNA for the CDR3 is TGTGCCATCAGTGAGTCCAGGGATGAGAATTCACCCCTCCACTTT. This translates into CAISESRDENSPLHF.

The chain employs TRBV4-2 and TRBJ1-1; D unresolved. This CDR3 contains 16 residues. Germline V CDR1 and CDR2: LGHNA, YNFKEQ. V was pared by 1 base and J by 2 bases, with 14 bases between. The CDR3 nucleotides read TGTGCCAGCAGCCAAGCGTTGGGCAGCCTTAACACTGAAGCTTTCTTT. This translates into CASSQALGSLNTEAFF.